Shown below are 29 T cell receptor beta chains from a single sample sequenced in a study of cytomegalovirus exposure and HLA in healthy donors. PCR employed 60 Vbeta and 13 Jbeta primers. Clones were sequenced by immunoSEQ multiplex PCR, and TCRdb holds only the in-frame ones, with some missing. The sample lists about 92,000 clones; approximately 80% were seen once. The sample consisted of PBMCs. Receptor source: a man aged 18-30 years in good health and CMV-seronegative.

The chain uses TRBV27 and TRBJ1-5; TRBD1 aligns across 8 bases. The CDR3 length is 12 residues. Germline trimming cut 6 bases from V and 5 bases from J; bases unmatched to any gene: 0. Looked up from germline, CDR1 is MNHEY and CDR2 is SMNVEV (reference sequence). This CDR3 is CASRTGDQPQHF. The CDR3 coding sequence is TGTGCCAGCAGGACAGGGGATCAGCCCCAGCATTTT.

V gene TRBV19 combines with J gene TRBJ2-5; TRBD1 agrees at 7 bases. The CDR3 extends over 14 amino acids. Trimming cost V 5 bases and J 6 bases; bases outside gene matches: 9. CDR1 is LNHDA, CDR2 SQIVND, per germline (reference sequence). The CDR3 DNA is TGTGCCAGTAGTCCCCAGACAGGGTGGAAGACCCAGTACTTC. Its translation is CASSPQTGWKTQYF.

The chain links TRBV19 to TRBJ2-7, with D hard to call. V was pared by 5 bases and J by 6 bases, with 14 bases between. Germline assignment: CDR1 LNHDA and CDR2 SQIVND (reference sequence). The CDR3 contains 13 residues. In DNA form, the CDR3 reads TGTGCCAGTAGTCCTGAACGCGCGTCCGAGCAGTACTTC. Translating gives CASSPERASEQYF.

The CDR3 loop is CASSPLRTSNTGELFF. CDR3 in DNA: TGTGCCAGCAGTCCCCTAAGGACTAGCAACACCGGGGAGCTGTTTTTT. The rearrangement links TRBV2 to TRBJ2-2, with 8 positions matching TRBD2. The junction had 7 bases not matched to a gene; V was cut back by 5 bases and J by 2 bases. The CDR3 is made up of 16 amino acids. CDR1 and CDR2 from the germline V gene are SNHLY and FYNNEI.

The count of this clone is one. The chain recombines TRBV10-3 with TRBJ1-1, with TRBD1 matching over 10 bases. Germline V gene data show CDR1 as ENHRY and CDR2 as SYGVKD. With 4 bases clipped from V and 3 bases from J, the junction kept 5 bases outside the gene matches. This CDR3 region has 15 residues. In nucleotides, the CDR3 is TGTGCCATCAGTGGGGAGGACAGGGGGGACACTGAAGCTTTCTTT. Protein: CAISGEDRGDTEAFF.

The chain has TRBV6-1 and TRBJ1-2; D remains unclear. The CDR3 length is 14 residues. Trimming removed 6 bases from V and 7 bases from J, with 18 bases in between. Germline V gives CDR1 MNHNS, CDR2 SASEGT. In DNA form, the CDR3 reads TGTGCCAGCAGGCCTGCCGGGGATATGGCTGGCTACACCTTC. Encoded protein: CASRPAGDMAGYTF.

This rearrangement joins TRBV7-9 to TRBJ1-2; D is unclear. Germline CDR1 SEHNR, CDR2 FQNEAQ (reference sequence). V lost 6 bases and J 2 bases, leaving 7 bases between the germline ends. The CDR3 sequence is 12 residues long. CDR3 loop: CASSAGNYGYTF. Written as DNA, the CDR3 is TGTGCCAGCAGTGCAGGAAACTATGGCTACACCTTC.

V is TRBV15 and J is TRBJ1-1; the match to TRBD1 covers 7 bases. The CDR3 spans 15 residues. From germline, CDR1 is LNHNV and CDR2 YYDKDF (reference sequence). V lost 0 bases, J lost 3 bases, and 4 bases stayed unmatched. The CDR3 bases are TGTGCCACCAGCAGAGAAGACAGGGTAGACACTGAAGCTTTCTTT. Amino acids: CATSREDRVDTEAFF.

This clone was seen more than once but under ten times. The chain joins TRBV28 to TRBJ1-2, with D perhaps TRBD1 (5 bases). CDR3 length: 16 amino acids. Germline CDR1 MDHEN, CDR2 SYDVKM. Trimming left V 6 bases short and J 2 bases short, with 19 bases between. CDR3 sequence (DNA): TGTGCCAGCAGCTCCCGGGGGTCCCCATCCAACTATGGCTACACCTTC. Protein product: CASSSRGSPSNYGYTF.

The chain links TRBV29-1 to TRBJ2-7; D gene uncertain. V was clipped by 4 bases and J by 5 bases, with 9 bases between them. This CDR3 region has 11 residues. Germline CDR1 reads SQVTM; CDR2 reads ANQGSEA. CDR3 in amino acids: CSVARFNEQYF. As DNA, the CDR3 is TGCAGCGTTGCTAGGTTCAACGAGCAGTACTTC.

This clone was recorded a few times. V gene TRBV5-6 combines with J gene TRBJ1-5, with 7 bases aligning to TRBD1. Germline CDR1 is SGHDT and CDR2 is YYEEEE. The CDR3 length is 17 residues. After removal of 2 bases from V and 0 bases from J, the junction contained 8 bases not matched to a gene. CDR3 amino acids: CASSLGQGVSSNQPQHF. The CDR3 nucleotides are TGTGCCAGCAGCTTAGGGCAGGGGGTTAGTAGCAATCAGCCCCAGCATTTT.

This chain uses TRBV5-1 with TRBJ1-1; the D gene is possibly TRBD1 (5 bases). Germline CDR1 and CDR2: SGHRS and YFSETQ. The CDR3 contains 15 residues. V lost 5 bases and J 10 bases, leaving 24 bases between the germline ends. CDR3 amino acids: CASRPDTRVPGGAFF. CDR3 sequence (DNA): TGCGCCAGCAGACCTGATACCAGGGTCCCAGGTGGAGCTTTCTTT.

The chain employs TRBV25-1 and TRBJ2-3, with a possible D match to TRBD2 (5 bases). The V end lost 2 bases, the J end lost 0 bases, and 9 bases lay between the germline ends. CDR1 and CDR2 from the germline V gene are MGHDK and SYGVNS. There are 15 residues in the CDR3. The CDR3 protein is CASSERGRSTDTQYF. The CDR3 DNA is TGTGCCAGCAGTGAACGAGGGCGTAGCACAGATACGCAGTATTTT.

The chain carries TRBV4-1 and TRBJ2-3; TRBD2 aligns across 8 bases. This CDR3 contains 17 residues. With V trimmed by 1 base and J by 2 bases, 8 bases remained unmatched. Germline CDR1 MGHRA, CDR2 YSYEKL. The CDR3 is CASSQGLARSSTDTQYF. Written as DNA, the CDR3 is TGCGCCAGCAGCCAAGGACTAGCGAGATCATCCACAGATACGCAGTATTTT.

J is TRBJ1-2 and V is TRBV7-9, with D tentatively TRBD1 (6 bases). Germline V gives CDR1 SEHNR, CDR2 FQNEAQ (reference sequence). The CDR3 totals 17 residues. V was pared by 3 bases and J by 2 bases, with 19 bases between. Here the CDR3 reads CASSLWQGHSQNYGYTF. CDR3 coding DNA: TGTGCCAGCAGCTTGTGGCAGGGGCACTCCCAAAACTATGGCTACACCTTC.

V and J are TRBV27 and TRBJ1-4; 8 positions agree with TRBD1. CDR3 length equals 16 residues. V was pared by 3 bases and J by 5 bases, with 8 bases of the junction left unmatched. The germline CDR1 and CDR2 sequences are MNHEY and SMNVEV (reference sequence). The CDR3 sequence is CASSFMRTGPNEKLFF. The CDR3 nucleotides read TGTGCCAGCAGTTTCATGAGGACAGGGCCGAATGAAAAACTGTTTTTT.

The chain joins TRBV23-1 to TRBJ1-4; D is unresolved. TRBV23-1 is flagged as an ORF with uncertain function. Trimming took 4 bases from V and 7 from J, leaving 16 bases between them. The CDR3 is 15 residues long. In DNA form, the CDR3 reads TGCGCCAGCAGTCCTTGTATCGCGGGCGGTGAAAAACTGTTTTTT. It yields the protein CASSPCIAGGEKLFF.

The chain has TRBV9 and TRBJ2-7, with D maybe TRBD1 (7 bases). Germline CDR1 SGDLS, CDR2 YYNGEE. The CDR3 is 14 residues long. V lost 5 bases and J 9 bases, leaving 21 bases between the germline ends. The CDR3 sequence is CASSSTGRSHGQYF. CDR3 DNA: TGTGCCAGCAGTTCGACAGGGAGGTCCCACGGGCAGTACTTC.

The chain recombines TRBV7-2 with TRBJ1-2, with 10 bases matching TRBD1. This CDR3 has 16 residues. Germline-derived CDR1 and CDR2 are SGHTA and FQGNSA. The J segment lost 4 bases and the V segment lost 3 bases, leaving 8 bases of the junction unmatched. DNA of the CDR3: TGTGCCAGCAGCTTGTCGACAGGGGGCGCCGGCTATGGCTACACCTTC. Its translation: CASSLSTGGAGYGYTF.

J is TRBJ1-2 and V is TRBV7-9; D ambiguous. Trimming took off 1 base at V and 6 bases at J, with 12 bases between the two ends. Germline lookup yields CDR1 SEHNR and CDR2 FQNEAQ (reference sequence). This CDR3 spans 14 amino acids. CDR3 sequence reads: CASSLDLARDGYTF. The CDR3, as DNA: TGTGCCAGCAGCTTAGATCTGGCCCGGGATGGCTACACCTTC.

V is TRBV10-2 and J is TRBJ1-1; maybe TRBD1 (5 bases). Trimming took off 8 bases at V and 6 bases at J, with 16 bases between the two ends. Germline V gives CDR1 WSHSY, CDR2 SAAADI. This CDR3 is built from 13 residues. The CDR3 loop reads CASENGGGAEAFF. CDR3 DNA: TGCGCCAGCGAAAACGGCGGGGGTGCTGAAGCTTTCTTT.

This clone was observed a single time. This chain links TRBV25-1 with TRBJ1-2, with a tentative D call TRBD1 (6 bases). This CDR3 contains 15 residues. V was shortened by 1 base and J by 5 bases, with 14 bases between the two germline ends. The germline gives CDR1 MGHDK, CDR2 SYGVNS. The CDR3 coding sequence is TGTGCCAGCAGTGAATTTAACAGGGAGACGTATGGCTACACCTTC. This gives the protein CASSEFNRETYGYTF.

The chain joins TRBV5-1 to TRBJ2-7; D might be TRBD2 (5 bases). The CDR3 loop spans 16 amino acids. Germline V gene lookup returns CDR1 SGHRS and CDR2 YFSETQ. V was clipped by 0 bases and J by 2 bases, with 15 bases between them. In DNA, the CDR3 is TGCGCCAGCAGCTTGGCCATAGGGAGCAGCCCCTACGAGCAGTACTTC. This gives the protein CASSLAIGSSPYEQYF.

This sequence joins TRBV7-9 and TRBJ2-7; D ambiguous. The CDR3 loop spans 13 amino acids. CDR1 and CDR2 from the germline V gene are SEHNR and FQNEAQ (reference sequence). The germline V and J ends were trimmed by 1 base and 3 bases, with 7 bases remaining between them. This CDR3 reads CASSLGGYYEQYF. As DNA, the CDR3 is TGTGCCAGCAGCTTAGGCGGTTACTACGAGCAGTACTTC.

The chain carries TRBV27 and TRBJ1-3, with unresolved D. This CDR3 is 14 amino acids long. The V and J ends lost 3 bases and 4 bases respectively, with 10 bases between them. Germline lookup yields CDR1 MNHEY and CDR2 SMNVEV (reference sequence). CDR3 amino acids: CASSFREAGNTIYF. The CDR3 DNA is TGTGCCAGCAGTTTCCGAGAGGCGGGAAACACCATATATTTT.

The chain combines TRBV4-1 with TRBJ1-1, with D maybe TRBD1 (5 bases). Germline V gives CDR1 MGHRA, CDR2 YSYEKL. The CDR3 is 14 amino acids. The V end was cut by 2 bases, the J end by 4 bases, with 11 bases between. The CDR3 sequence is CASSQPGRGTEAFF. The DNA for the CDR3 is TGCGCCAGCAGCCAACCAGGGAGGGGCACTGAAGCTTTCTTT.

CDR3 DNA: TGCGCCAGCAGCTTGGGACAGGTGGGAGATACGCAGTATTTT. It encodes CASSLGQVGDTQYF. This rearrangement joins TRBV5-1 to TRBJ2-3, with TRBD1 as a possible D gene (6 bases). The V gene lost 0 bases and the J gene lost 5 bases, with 10 bases spanning the gap. The CDR3 consists of 14 residues. The germline gives CDR1 SGHRS, CDR2 YFSETQ.

The chain joins TRBV10-3 to TRBJ2-7, with a weak D call TRBD1 (5 bases). In germline, CDR1 is ENHRY, CDR2 SYGVKD. The CDR3 has 15 residues. V shed 4 bases and J shed 6 bases, with 19 bases lying between them. The CDR3 DNA reads as TGTGCCATCAGTGCGGTCTGGGGCAAGGAGAGCGAGCAGTACTTC. This sequence encodes CAISAVWGKESEQYF.

This chain joins TRBV7-8 and TRBJ1-2; 7 bases are shared with TRBD1. J gave up 0 bases and V 0 bases, and 1 base lay outside the gene matches. CDR3 length equals 15 residues. Germline assignment: CDR1 SGHVS and CDR2 FQNEAQ. The CDR3 reads CASSLADRTNYGYTF. CDR3 nucleotide sequence: TGTGCCAGCAGCTTAGCGGACAGGACTAACTATGGCTACACCTTC.